The 8 T cell receptor beta chains given below trace back to one sample, sequenced in a study of T cell changes during pregnancy in multiple sclerosis (dated by TCRdb to the late 2010s). Library prep was done by the immunoSEQ multiplex PCR assay. TCRdb retrieved this table from immuneACCESS and kept in-frame rearrangements only. Not all clones are present; in checked studies, unresolved V genes account for under half, and no reason is known for the remainder. Counted in this sample were some 39,000 clones; 85% to 95% of them appeared once. 0.3% to 0.45% of the sample rests with the top ten. The sample in question was CD4+ T cells from peripheral blood mononuclear cells, obtained in the third trimester of pregnancy. The receptors were gathered from a female donor in good health, enrolled as a control in a pregnancy study.

The V and J genes are TRBV11-3 and TRBJ2-7; the match to TRBD1 covers 9 bases. The V gene's germline CDR1 is SGHNT and CDR2 YENEEA. The V and J ends lost 3 bases and 6 bases, in that order; junction bases with no gene match: 12. CDR3 size: 16 residues. CDR3 coding DNA: TGTGCCAGCAGCTTCGTGGGACAGGGATTTTTATGCGAGCAGTACTTC. Translated, it gives CASSFVGQGFLCEQYF.

The chain is built from TRBV27 and TRBJ1-6; maybe TRBD1 (5 bases). In germline, CDR1 is MNHEY, CDR2 SMNVEV (reference sequence). This CDR3 has 15 amino acids. The germline V and J ends were trimmed by 2 bases and 7 bases, with 12 bases remaining between them. The CDR3 spells CASSLTSSGNSPLHF. The CDR3 bases are TGTGCCAGCAGTTTAACATCATCAGGGAATTCACCCCTCCACTTT.

The chain carries TRBV28 and TRBJ1-2; TRBD1 agrees at 10 bases. Germline V gives CDR1 MDHEN, CDR2 SYDVKM. Unmatched junction bases numbered 15, after V lost 3 bases and J lost 5 bases. CDR3 length: 18 amino acids. The CDR3 loop is CASSFGSGRGQGYYGYTF. As DNA, the CDR3 is TGTGCCAGCAGTTTTGGGAGTGGACGGGGACAGGGGTATTATGGCTACACCTTC.

The chain uses TRBV6-1 and TRBJ2-1; 8 bases match TRBD1. The CDR3 covers 14 residues. V trimming: 7 bases; J trimming: 5 bases; junction bases outside the gene matches: 7. CDR1 MNHNS and CDR2 SASEGT come from the germline V gene. The CDR3 nucleotides read TGTGCCAGCACCACAGGGGGAGGAAACAATGAGCAGTTCTTC. This encodes CASTTGGGNNEQFF.

The chain recombines TRBV5-4 with TRBJ2-3; TRBD1 is a possible D gene (6 bases). CDR1 is SGHNT, CDR2 YYREEE, per germline (reference sequence). Trimming shortened V by 4 bases and J by 6 bases, and 15 bases separated the two germline ends. CDR3 size: 14 residues. As DNA, the CDR3 is TGTGCCAGCAGCCAAGTACAGGGATTGGATACGCAGTATTTT. It is translated as CASSQVQGLDTQYF.

This chain links TRBV29-1 with TRBJ2-5; 9 bases are shared with TRBD1. Unmatched junction bases numbered 6, after V lost 7 bases and J lost 3 bases. The germline V gene has CDR1 SQVTM and CDR2 ANQGSEA. The CDR3 spans 13 residues. DNA of the CDR3: TGCAGCGCTAGGACAGGGGCTGAAGAGACCCAGTACTTC. Translated: CSARTGAEETQYF.

This rearrangement joins TRBV30 to TRBJ1-3; D might be TRBD1 (6 bases). The germline gives CDR1 GTSNPN, CDR2 SVGIG (reference sequence). This CDR3 is built from 15 residues. V was shortened by 0 bases and J by 4 bases, with 13 bases between the two germline ends. The CDR3 region is CAWSVQGSPGNTIYF. DNA of the CDR3: TGTGCCTGGAGTGTACAGGGATCTCCCGGAAACACCATATATTTT.

The chain has TRBV18 and TRBJ2-7; 12 bases align to TRBD2. Per germline, CDR1 KGHSH and CDR2 LQKENI. The CDR3 consists of 15 residues. V shed 6 bases, J shed 3 bases, and the junction held 6 bases outside the gene matches. CDR3 in amino acids: CASSPGLAGVYEQYF. CDR3 coding DNA: TGTGCCAGCTCCCCGGGACTAGCGGGTGTCTACGAGCAGTACTTC. The whole variable domain, filled in from reference TRBV18 and TRBJ2-7, reads NAGVMQNPRHLVRRRGQEARLRCSPMKGHSHVYWYRQLPEEGLKFMVYLQKENIIDESGMPKERFSAEFPKEGPSILRIQQVVRGDSAAYFCASSPGLAGVYEQYFGPGTRLTVT.